The 23 T cell receptor beta chains given below trace back to one sample, sequenced in a study of cytomegalovirus exposure and HLA in healthy donors. Produced via immunoSEQ multiplex PCR; TCRdb's table is partial and in-frame only. The repertoire includes fewer than 150,000 clones, about 80% of them detected once, and around 27% sits in the top ten. Sequenced input: PBMCs. Source of these receptors: a man aged 25 to 40 in good health and CMV-seropositive.

This clone was found once. The chain uses TRBV6-1 and TRBJ2-5, with 8 bases fitting TRBD1. Germline values: CDR1 MNHNS, CDR2 SASEGT. The V gene end was trimmed by 6 bases and the J gene end by 5 bases; junction bases not matched to a gene: 8. The CDR3 runs to 14 residues. The CDR3 loop is CASRKGQDRETQYF. CDR3 coding DNA: TGTGCCAGCAGGAAGGGACAGGACCGGGAGACCCAGTACTTC.

J is TRBJ1-5 and V is TRBV11-2, with TRBD1 matching 7 bases. Germline CDR1 is SGHAT and CDR2 is FQNNGV. The length of the CDR3 is 15 residues. V was clipped by 5 bases and J by 3 bases; unmatched bases: 7. CDR3 residues: CASSPGTAYNQPQHF. The CDR3 nucleotides are TGTGCCAGCAGCCCCGGGACAGCTTACAATCAGCCCCAGCATTTT. Supplemented by reference TRBV11-2 and TRBJ1-5, the full variable domain reads EAGVAQSPRYKIIEKRQSVAFWCNPISGHATLYWYQQILGQGPKLLIQFQNNGVVDDSQLPKDRFSAERLKGVDSTLKIQPAKLEDSAVYLCASSPGTAYNQPQHFGDGTRLSIL.

The rearrangement uses TRBV27 and TRBJ1-2; unclear D gene. Germline CDR1 and CDR2: MNHEY and SMNVEV (reference sequence). V shed 2 bases and J shed 2 bases, with 6 bases lying between them. There are 13 residues in the CDR3. CDR3 nucleotide sequence: TGTGCCAGCAGTTTAAGCGGAAACTATGGCTACACCTTC. Translated, it gives CASSLSGNYGYTF.

CDR3: CASSSRGQGGVWHGYTF. DNA for the CDR3: TGTGCCAGCAGCTCCCGTGGACAGGGTGGAGTGTGGCATGGCTACACCTTC. V usage is TRBV7-2 and J usage is TRBJ1-2, with 8 positions matching TRBD1. Germline assignment: CDR1 SGHTA and CDR2 FQGNSA. V lost 4 bases and J lost 6; bases outside the gene matches: 16. The CDR3 sequence is 17 residues long.

CDR3: CASSLSGRLFEQFF. DNA of the CDR3: TGTGCCAGCTCACTTAGCGGGAGGCTTTTTGAGCAGTTCTTC. The chain uses TRBV18 and TRBJ2-1, with TRBD2 matching over 10 bases. Per the germline V gene, CDR1 is KGHSH and CDR2 is LQKENI. V trimming: 4 bases; J trimming: 9 bases; junction bases outside the gene matches: 6. This CDR3 is 14 amino acids long.

The gene calls are TRBV5-4 and TRBJ2-5, with 11 bases that match TRBD1. This CDR3 spans 16 amino acids. V shed 4 bases and J 5 bases; nucleotides not matched to a gene: 10. CDR1 is SGHNT and CDR2 is YYREEE in the germline V gene (reference sequence). In DNA form, the CDR3 reads TGTGCCAGCAGCAGTTATGGACAGGGGGCGGAGGAGACCCAGTACTTC. Protein sequence: CASSSYGQGAEETQYF.

The chain combines TRBV15 with TRBJ2-5; D is possibly TRBD1 (6 bases). Germline CDR1 is LNHNV and CDR2 is YYDKDF (reference sequence). The CDR3 runs 12 residues. The ends were cut back, 2 bases at V and 5 bases at J, with 6 bases in the middle. The CDR3 region has the DNA TGTGCCACCAGCAGAAGGGGGGAGACCCAGTACTTC. Its translation: CATSRRGETQYF.

This chain joins TRBV14 and TRBJ1-2; no reliable D call. Trimming removed 1 base at V and 4 bases at J, with 13 bases between. The CDR3 length is 15 residues. CDR1 and CDR2 from the germline V gene are SGHDN and FVKESK. The CDR3, as DNA: TGTGCCAGCAGCCAAGGTAACAGAATCCGCTATGGCTACACCTTC. Its translation: CASSQGNRIRYGYTF.

The rearrangement joins TRBV2 to TRBJ1-6; the D gene is possibly TRBD1 (5 bases). The ends were cut back, 7 bases at V and 9 bases at J, with 19 bases in the middle. Per germline, CDR1 SNHLY and CDR2 FYNNEI. The CDR3 runs 15 residues. CDR3 coding DNA: TGTGCCAGCATCGCGAACCGGGACTGGCGTTCACCCCTCCACTTT. Amino acid sequence: CASIANRDWRSPLHF. Based on the CDR3 plus reference TRBV2 and TRBJ1-6, the full variable domain is EPEVTQTPSHQVTQMGQEVILRCVPISNHLYFYWYRQILGQKVEFLVSFYNNEISEKSEIFDDQFSVERPDGSNFTLKIRSTKLEDSAMYFCASIANRDWRSPLHFGNGTRLTVT.

V gene TRBV7-2 combines with J gene TRBJ2-5; the match to TRBD2 covers 9 bases. Germline V gene sequence: CDR1 SGHTA, CDR2 FQGNSA. The CDR3 totals 15 residues. V lost 0 bases and J lost 7; bases outside the gene matches: 6. CDR3 protein: CASSLALVAGVTQYF. The CDR3 DNA reads TGTGCCAGCAGCTTAGCGCTGGTAGCGGGAGTGACCCAGTACTTC. Based on the CDR3 plus reference TRBV7-2 and TRBJ2-5, the full variable domain is GAGVSQSPSNKVTEKGKDVELRCDPISGHTALYWYRQSLGQGLEFLIYFQGNSAPDKSGLPSDRFSAERTGGSVSTLTIQRTQQEDSAVYLCASSLALVAGVTQYFGPGTRLLVL.

This chain links TRBV7-2 with TRBJ2-3; the D gene is possibly TRBD1 (5 bases). Germline CDR1 and CDR2: SGHTA and FQGNSA. Between the trimmed V and J ends, which lost 1 base and 5 bases, there was a span of 10 bases. The CDR3 contains 14 residues. CDR3 in amino acids: CASSLGGREDTQYF. CDR3 sequence (DNA): TGTGCCAGCAGCTTAGGGGGCAGGGAAGATACGCAGTATTTT.

The chain couples TRBV6-6 to TRBJ1-6, with D possibly matching TRBD1 (5 bases). Germline V lookup: CDR1 MNHNY, CDR2 SVGAGI (reference sequence). This CDR3 has 13 amino acids. The germline V and J ends were trimmed by 6 bases and 8 bases, with 11 bases remaining between them. The CDR3 protein is CASSPTVDSPLHF. CDR3 nucleotide sequence: TGTGCCAGCAGCCCGACAGTGGATTCACCCCTCCACTTT.

This chain links TRBV4-2 with TRBJ2-1, with TRBD1 matching over 8 bases. With V trimmed by 0 bases and J by 2 bases, 3 bases remained unmatched. Germline V CDR1 and CDR2: LGHNA, YNFKEQ. This CDR3 comprises 16 residues. DNA for the CDR3: TGTGCCAGCAGCCAAGAAACAGGGGGTACCTACAATGAGCAGTTCTTC. This codes for CASSQETGGTYNEQFF.

The chain couples TRBV30 to TRBJ1-4; 8 nucleotides line up with TRBD1. CDR3 length: 14 amino acids. Looked up from germline, CDR1 is GTSNPN and CDR2 is SVGIG (reference sequence). J lost 8 bases, V lost 5 bases, and 10 bases had no gene match. The CDR3 coding sequence is TGTGCCTGGGCCAGACAGGGGAAACGAGAAAAACTGTTTTTT. Amino acids: CAWARQGKREKLFF.

The rearrangement uses TRBV27 and TRBJ1-2, with 8 bases identical to TRBD1. The CDR3 totals 16 residues. CDR1 and CDR2 (germline): MNHEY, SMNVEV (reference sequence). Germline trimming cut 5 bases from V and 3 bases from J; bases unmatched to any gene: 11. CDR3 amino acids: CASSPIDRGQDYGYTF. CDR3 nucleotides: TGTGCCAGCAGTCCAATCGACAGGGGTCAAGACTATGGCTACACCTTC.

This chain links TRBV5-1 with TRBJ1-1; 7 nucleotides align to TRBD1. Germline CDR1 and CDR2: SGHRS and YFSETQ. Losses at the gene ends were 4 bases for V and 0 bases for J; bases not matched to a gene: 3. This CDR3 has 14 amino acids. The CDR3 DNA reads TGCGCCAGCAGCCAGGGACAGTTGAACACTGAAGCTTTCTTT. This codes for CASSQGQLNTEAFF.

This clone came up a few times. The chain couples TRBV7-3 to TRBJ1-1; TRBD1 aligns across 9 bases. This CDR3 spans 14 amino acids. Germline trimming cut 2 bases from V and 8 bases from J; bases unmatched to any gene: 6. The germline gives CDR1 SGHTA, CDR2 FQGTGA. The CDR3 protein is CASSLSSGTGEAFF. The CDR3 coding sequence is TGTGCCAGCAGCTTATCCTCCGGGACAGGGGAAGCTTTCTTT. Full variable domain (rest looked up from reference TRBV7-3 and TRBJ1-1): GAGVSQTPSNKVTEKGKYVELRCDPISGHTALYWYRQSLGQGPEFLIYFQGTGAADDSGLPNDRFFAVRPEGSVSTLKIQRTERGDSAVYLCASSLSSGTGEAFFGQGTRLTVV.

This clone was detected once. The chain uses TRBV5-1 and TRBJ2-3, with 10 bases identical to TRBD1. V shed 4 bases and J 1 base; nucleotides not matched to a gene: 3. Germline V gene data show CDR1 as SGHRS and CDR2 as YFSETQ. The CDR3 is 15 amino acids. As DNA, the CDR3 is TGCGCCAGCAGCCGCGGGACAGGGGGCACAGATACGCAGTATTTT. This sequence encodes CASSRGTGGTDTQYF.

With regard to this clone: Being one base from a much bigger clone, this may be a read error. CDR3 amino acids: CASSLGTGGSYEQYF. The CDR3, as DNA: TGTGCCAGCAGCTTGGGGACAGGGGGGTCCTACGAGCAGTACTTC. The J gene is TRBJ2-7, the V gene TRBV7-6; 11 bases match TRBD1. With V trimmed by 3 bases and J by 1 base, 2 bases remained unmatched. CDR3 length: 15 residues. CDR1 and CDR2 (germline): SGHVS, FNYEAQ.

The rearrangement uses TRBV11-2 and TRBJ2-5; D might be TRBD2 (6 bases). V dropped 0 bases and J dropped 5 bases, with 19 bases sitting between them. In germline, CDR1 is SGHAT, CDR2 FQNNGV. The CDR3 has 17 amino acids. The CDR3, as DNA: TGTGCCAGCAGCTTAGATCTACGGGGGTGGTTAGGGGAGACCCAGTACTTC. Encoded protein: CASSLDLRGWLGETQYF. The variable domain in full, with the rest retrieved from reference TRBV11-2 and TRBJ2-5, is EAGVAQSPRYKIIEKRQSVAFWCNPISGHATLYWYQQILGQGPKLLIQFQNNGVVDDSQLPKDRFSAERLKGVDSTLKIQPAKLEDSAVYLCASSLDLRGWLGETQYFGPGTRLLVL.

V is TRBV11-1 and J is TRBJ2-1; 7 bases agree with TRBD2. V lost 1 base, J lost 10 bases, and 10 bases stayed unmatched. Per germline, CDR1 SGHAT and CDR2 FQDESV (reference sequence). The CDR3 loop spans 15 amino acids. The CDR3 sequence is CASSLERAGEGEQFF. Here the CDR3 DNA reads TGTGCCAGCAGCTTAGAAAGGGCGGGAGAGGGGGAGCAGTTCTTC.

J is TRBJ1-1 and V is TRBV6-1; 10 positions agree with TRBD1. Germline CDR1 is MNHNS and CDR2 is SASEGT. There are 14 residues in the CDR3. The trim removed 8 bases at V and 2 bases at J, leaving 5 bases unmatched. The CDR3 nucleotides read TGTGCCAGCCGAGGACAGGGGGGCAACACTGAAGCTTTCTTT. Its translation is CASRGQGGNTEAFF.

The V call is TRBV12-5, the J call TRBJ2-7, with D possibly TRBD1 on 6 matching bases. Trimming took 4 bases from V and 7 from J, leaving 17 bases between them. Germline assignment: CDR1 LGHNT and CDR2 FRNRAP. The CDR3 totals 14 residues. The chain's CDR3 is CASGSYAQGSEQYF. The CDR3 DNA sequence: TGTGCTAGTGGTTCCTACGCCCAGGGGAGTGAGCAGTACTTC.